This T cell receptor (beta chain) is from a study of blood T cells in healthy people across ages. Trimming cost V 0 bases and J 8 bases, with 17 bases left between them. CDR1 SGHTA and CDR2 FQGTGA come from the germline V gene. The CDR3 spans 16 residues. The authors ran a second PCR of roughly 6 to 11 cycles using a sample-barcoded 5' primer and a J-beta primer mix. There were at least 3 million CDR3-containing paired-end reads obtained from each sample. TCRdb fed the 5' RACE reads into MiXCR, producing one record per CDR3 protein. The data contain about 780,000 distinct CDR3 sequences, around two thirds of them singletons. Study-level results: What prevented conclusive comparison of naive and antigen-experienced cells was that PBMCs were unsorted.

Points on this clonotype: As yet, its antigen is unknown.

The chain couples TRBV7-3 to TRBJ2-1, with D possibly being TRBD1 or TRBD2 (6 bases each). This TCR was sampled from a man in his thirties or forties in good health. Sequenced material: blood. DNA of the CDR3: TGTGCCAGCAGCTTAACGGGGGGCAGACTAGTCGATGAGCAGTTCTTC. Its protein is CASSLTGGRLVDEQFF.